This TCR beta chain was retrieved from a study of vaccination effects on CD4 cells after COVID-19. Between days 10 and 11 of culture, CD4+ T cells were separated out. This CDR3 has 14 amino acids. The V end was cut by 0 bases, the J end by 6 bases, with 11 bases between. The germline V gene has CDR1 SGHAT and CDR2 FQNNGV. Clones were sequenced by immunoSEQ multiplex PCR, and TCRdb holds only the in-frame ones, with some missing. This sample has some 50,000 clones, with over 50% found just once. This clone came up many times. No antigen is known for it. The gene calls are TRBV11-2 and TRBJ1-1, with D uncertain. This sequence was found in a human donor who received a COVID-19 vaccine. Sequencing used CD4+ T cells from PBMCs cultured without peptide, obtained before COVID-19 vaccination. The DNA of the CDR3 is TGTGCCAGCAGCTTAGATATTGGTTACGCTGAAGCTTTCTTT. Its protein is CASSLDIGYAEAFF.